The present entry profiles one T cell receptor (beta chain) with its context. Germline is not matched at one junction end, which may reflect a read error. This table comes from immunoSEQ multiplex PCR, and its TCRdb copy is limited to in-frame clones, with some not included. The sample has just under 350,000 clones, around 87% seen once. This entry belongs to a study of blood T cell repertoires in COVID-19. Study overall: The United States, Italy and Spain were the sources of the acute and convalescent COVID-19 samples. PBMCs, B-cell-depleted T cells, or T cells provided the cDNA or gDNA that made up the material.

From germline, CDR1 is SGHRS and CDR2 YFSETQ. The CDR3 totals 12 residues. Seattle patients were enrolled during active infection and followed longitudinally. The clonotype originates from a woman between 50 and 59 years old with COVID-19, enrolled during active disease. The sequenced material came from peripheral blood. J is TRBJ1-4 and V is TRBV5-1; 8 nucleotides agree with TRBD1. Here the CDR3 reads CASSLPGQAVYF. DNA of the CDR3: TGCGCCAGCAGCTTACCGGGACAGGCGGTCTATTTT.